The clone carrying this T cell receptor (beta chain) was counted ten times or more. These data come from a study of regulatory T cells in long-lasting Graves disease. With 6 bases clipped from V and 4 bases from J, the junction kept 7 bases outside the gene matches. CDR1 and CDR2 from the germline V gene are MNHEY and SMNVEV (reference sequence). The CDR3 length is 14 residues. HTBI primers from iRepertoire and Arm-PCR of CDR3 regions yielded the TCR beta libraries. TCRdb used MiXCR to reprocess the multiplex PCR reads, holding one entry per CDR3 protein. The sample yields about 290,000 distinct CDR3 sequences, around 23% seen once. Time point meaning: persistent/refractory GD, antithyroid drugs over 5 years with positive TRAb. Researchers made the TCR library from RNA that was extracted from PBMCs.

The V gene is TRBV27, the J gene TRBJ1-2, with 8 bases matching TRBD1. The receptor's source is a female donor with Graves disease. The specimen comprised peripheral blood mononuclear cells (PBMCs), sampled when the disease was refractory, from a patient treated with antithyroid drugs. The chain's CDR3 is CASSRDRTIYGYTF. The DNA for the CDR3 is TGTGCCAGCAGCCGGGACAGGACCATCTATGGCTACACCTTC.